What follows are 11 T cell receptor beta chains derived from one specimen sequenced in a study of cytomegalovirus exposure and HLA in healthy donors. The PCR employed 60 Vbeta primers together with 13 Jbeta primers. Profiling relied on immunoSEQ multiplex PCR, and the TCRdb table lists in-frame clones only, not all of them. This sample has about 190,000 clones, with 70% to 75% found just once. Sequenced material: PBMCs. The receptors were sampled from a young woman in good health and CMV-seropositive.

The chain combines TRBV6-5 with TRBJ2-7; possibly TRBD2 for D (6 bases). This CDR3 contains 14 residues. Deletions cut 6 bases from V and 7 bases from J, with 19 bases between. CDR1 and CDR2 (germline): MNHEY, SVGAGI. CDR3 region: CASRPGLTAWEQYF. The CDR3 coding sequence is TGTGCCAGCAGGCCGGGACTCACGGCGTGGGAGCAGTACTTC.

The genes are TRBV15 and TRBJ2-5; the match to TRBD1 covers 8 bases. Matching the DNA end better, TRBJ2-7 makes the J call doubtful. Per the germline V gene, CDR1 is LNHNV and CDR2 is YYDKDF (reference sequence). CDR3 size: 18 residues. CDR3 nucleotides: TGTGCCACCAGCAGACTTCTAATAACGACAGGGGACTCCTACGAGCAGTACTTC. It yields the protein CATSRLLITTGDSYEQYF.

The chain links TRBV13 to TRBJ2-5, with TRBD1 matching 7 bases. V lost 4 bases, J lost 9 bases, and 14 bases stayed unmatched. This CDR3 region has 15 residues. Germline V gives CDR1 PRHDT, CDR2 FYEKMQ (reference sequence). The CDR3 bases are TGTGCCAGCAGCTCCCGGGACAGACCTCGAATGGCCCAGTACTTC. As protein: CASSSRDRPRMAQYF. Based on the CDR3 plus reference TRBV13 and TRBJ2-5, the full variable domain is AAGVIQSPRHLIKEKRETATLKCYPIPRHDTVYWYQQGPGQDPQFLISFYEKMQSDKGSIPDRFSAQQFSDYHSELNMSSLELGDSALYFCASSSRDRPRMAQYFGPGTRLLVL.

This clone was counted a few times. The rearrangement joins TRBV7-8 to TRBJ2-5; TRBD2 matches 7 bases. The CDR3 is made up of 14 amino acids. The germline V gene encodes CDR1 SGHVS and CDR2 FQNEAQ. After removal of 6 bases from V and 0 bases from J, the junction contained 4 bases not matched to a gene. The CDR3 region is CASRKGGNQETQYF. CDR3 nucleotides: TGTGCCAGCAGGAAGGGAGGGAACCAAGAGACCCAGTACTTC.

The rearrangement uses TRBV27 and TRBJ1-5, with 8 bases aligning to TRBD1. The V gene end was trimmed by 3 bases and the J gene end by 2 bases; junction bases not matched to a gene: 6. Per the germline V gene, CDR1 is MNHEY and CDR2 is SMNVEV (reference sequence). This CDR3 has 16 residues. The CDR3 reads CASSFRKTGGNQPQHF. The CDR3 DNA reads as TGTGCCAGCAGTTTCCGGAAGACAGGGGGCAATCAGCCCCAGCATTTT.

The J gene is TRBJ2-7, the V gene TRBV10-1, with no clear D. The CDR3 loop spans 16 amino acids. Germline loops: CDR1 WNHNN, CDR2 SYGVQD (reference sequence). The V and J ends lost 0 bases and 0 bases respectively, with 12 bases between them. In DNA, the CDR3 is TGCGCCAGCAGTGAGTCGATATTGGGCAGCTCCTACGAGCAGTACTTC. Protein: CASSESILGSSYEQYF.

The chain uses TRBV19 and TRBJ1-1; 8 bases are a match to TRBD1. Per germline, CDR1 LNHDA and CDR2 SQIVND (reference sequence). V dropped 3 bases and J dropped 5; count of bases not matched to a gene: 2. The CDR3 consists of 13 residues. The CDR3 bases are TGTGCCAGTAGTATCCACAGGGGGACTGAAGCTTTCTTT. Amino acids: CASSIHRGTEAFF.

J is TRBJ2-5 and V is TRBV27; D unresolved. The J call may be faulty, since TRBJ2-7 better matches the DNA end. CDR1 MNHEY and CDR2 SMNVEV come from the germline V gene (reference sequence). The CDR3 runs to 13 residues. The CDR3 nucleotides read TGTGCCAGCCGTCCGGGTGGATCCTACGAGCAGTACTTC. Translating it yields CASRPGGSYEQYF.

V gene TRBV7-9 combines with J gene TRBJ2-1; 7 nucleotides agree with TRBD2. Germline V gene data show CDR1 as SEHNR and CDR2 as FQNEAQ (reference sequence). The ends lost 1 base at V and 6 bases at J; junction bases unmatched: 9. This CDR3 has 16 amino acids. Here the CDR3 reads CASSLGSLAATNEQFF. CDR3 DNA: TGTGCCAGCAGCTTAGGGTCGCTAGCGGCAACCAATGAGCAGTTCTTC. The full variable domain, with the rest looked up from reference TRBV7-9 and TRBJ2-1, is DTGVSQNPRHKITKRGQNVTFRCDPISEHNRLYWYRQTLGQGPEFLTYFQNEAQLEKSRLLSDRFSAERPKGSFSTLEIQRTEQGDSAMYLCASSLGSLAATNEQFFGPGTRLTVL.

The CDR3 DNA sequence: TGTGCCAGCAGTAGGCCGGGGGCAGATACGCAGTATTTT. This sequence encodes CASSRPGADTQYF. The chain combines TRBV6-5 with TRBJ2-3, with D possibly matching TRBD2 (6 bases). Deletions cut 5 bases from V and 4 bases from J, with 10 bases between. CDR3 length: 13 amino acids. The germline V gene has CDR1 MNHEY and CDR2 SVGAGI.

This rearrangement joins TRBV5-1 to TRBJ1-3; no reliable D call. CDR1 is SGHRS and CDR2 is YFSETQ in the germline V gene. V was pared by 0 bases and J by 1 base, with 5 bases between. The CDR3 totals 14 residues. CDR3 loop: CASSLGDSGNTIYF. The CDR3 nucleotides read TGCGCCAGCAGCTTGGGAGATTCTGGAAACACCATATATTTT.